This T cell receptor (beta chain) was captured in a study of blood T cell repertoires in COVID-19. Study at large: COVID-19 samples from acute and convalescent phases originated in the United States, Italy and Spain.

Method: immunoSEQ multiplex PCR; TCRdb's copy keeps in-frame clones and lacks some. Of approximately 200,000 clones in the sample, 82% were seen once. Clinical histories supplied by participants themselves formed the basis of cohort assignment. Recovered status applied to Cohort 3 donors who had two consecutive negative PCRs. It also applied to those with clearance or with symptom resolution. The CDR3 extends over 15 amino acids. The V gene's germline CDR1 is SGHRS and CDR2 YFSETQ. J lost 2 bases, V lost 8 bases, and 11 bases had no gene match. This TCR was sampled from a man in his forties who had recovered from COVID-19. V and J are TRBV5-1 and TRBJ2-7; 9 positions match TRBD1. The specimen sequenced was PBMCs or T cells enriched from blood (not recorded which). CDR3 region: CASSGGTGKTYEQYF. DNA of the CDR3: TGCGCCAGTAGCGGAGGGACAGGGAAAACCTACGAGCAGTACTTC.